Listed here is a single T cell receptor (beta chain). What it recognizes is unknown. The source of the sample is a study of cytomegalovirus exposure and HLA in healthy donors. Study summary: Among 398 genotyped donors, roughly 80% fell in the Caucasian-associated ancestry cluster.

The PCR ran on 60 Vbeta and 13 Jbeta primers. Assay: immunoSEQ multiplex PCR; the TCRdb copy retains only in-frame clones and omits some. The profile covers some 160,000 clones, with about 80% appearing a single time and around 2.2% taken by the ten largest. Study outcomes and limitations: Reports described diagnosis of cytomegalovirus status by the classifier as highly specific and sensitive. Listed as cytomegalovirus-associated were more than 150 TCR beta chains.

The CDR3 runs to 16 residues. V was shortened by 1 base and J by 1 base, with 11 bases between the two germline ends. The germline gives CDR1 SGHVS, CDR2 FNYEAQ. The genes are TRBV7-6 and TRBJ1-5; weak D call: TRBD1 (6 bases). The receptor's source is a man in his sixties in good health and CMV-seronegative. The sequenced sample was PBMCs. The CDR3 DNA reads as TGTGCCAGCAGCTTAGGAGGGGGGGAGAGCAATCAGCCCCAGCATTTT. This encodes CASSLGGGESNQPQHF.